These T cell receptor beta chains were read from a single sample in a study of human T cells and chemical hapten exposure. TCRdb called the RACE reads again in MiXCR, with one record for every CDR3 protein. The table has over 70,000 distinct CDR3 sequences, approximately 10% seen once. Sample: whole blood, taken in connection with sensitization to the hapten diphenylcyclopropenone (DPC). These receptors originate from a woman in her twenties or thirties with alopecia areata. Some clones in this sample may be carry-over from other donors' samples. Both conserved end residues are part of each CDR3. D genes are given only for firm matches. Clone size is shown for a subset of rows, as once, few, many or a class of expanded clone.

V	J	D	size	length	CDR3	DNA
TRBV2	TRBJ2-3	.	.	11	CASSVLHTQYF	TGTGCCAGCAGTGTTCTGCATACGCAGTATTTT
TRBV7-2	TRBJ2-3	.	many	14	CASSSSTGPARQYF	TGTGCCAGCAGCTCTTCGACCGGGCCTGCGAGGCAGTATTTT
TRBV12-3/TRBV12-4	TRBJ1-2	TRBD1	.	15	CASRPPGTGFYGYTF	TGTGCCAGCAGGCCCCCCGGGACAGGGTTCTATGGCTACACCTTC
TRBV6-5	TRBJ2-7	.	.	13	CASSYSGSYEQYF	TGTGCCAGCAGTTACTCCGGCTCCTACGAGCAGTACTTC
TRBV4-1	TRBJ2-1	TRBD1	many	14	CASTSRDRYNEQFF	TGCGCCAGCACCTCCCGGGACAGGTACAATGAGCAGTTCTTC
TRBV11-3	TRBJ2-1	.	.	12	CASSIRDNEQFF	TGTGCCAGCAGCATTCGGGACAATGAGCAGTTCTTC
TRBV6-1	TRBJ1-1	.	few	14	CASIPGGVNTEAFF	TGTGCCAGTATCCCTGGGGGGGTGAACACTGAAGCTTTCTTT
TRBV5-1	TRBJ2-3	TRBD2	.	18	CASSPRTSGRASTDTQYF	TGCGCCAGCAGCCCCCGGACTAGCGGGAGGGCGAGCACAGATACGCAGTATTTT
TRBV27	TRBJ2-6	TRBD1	many	15	CASSRDRAGANVLTF	TGTGCCAGCAGCCGTGACAGGGCTGGGGCCAACGTCCTGACTTTC
TRBV5-1	TRBJ1-5	.	few	15	CASSLEGGSNQPQHF	TGCGCCAGCAGCTTGGAGGGCGGCAGCAATCAGCCCCAGCATTTT
TRBV5-1	TRBJ2-7	TRBD1	.	15	CASRSPGQGAYEQYF	TGCGCCAGCAGGTCTCCGGGACAGGGAGCCTACGAGCAGTACTTC
TRBV5-4	TRBJ2-3	TRBD2	few	17	CASSLPLAGDHTDTQYF	TGTGCCAGCAGCCTCCCACTAGCGGGCGACCACACAGATACGCAGTATTTT
TRBV4-3	TRBJ1-1	.	few	18	CASSQDITAAVLSTEAFF	TGCGCCAGCAGCCAAGATATTACGGCAGCCGTCTTAAGCACTGAAGCTTTCTTT
TRBV5-4	TRBJ2-7	.	.	12	CASSLRFREQYF	TGTGCCAGCAGCTTGAGGTTTCGTGAGCAGTACTTC
TRBV20-1	TRBJ1-2	.	.	14	CSARDGRDYYGYTF	TGCAGTGCTAGAGATGGGAGGGACTACTATGGCTACACCTTC
TRBV2	TRBJ2-7	.	few	13	CASSGTLPGEQYF	TGTGCCAGCAGTGGGACTTTGCCTGGCGAGCAGTACTTC
TRBV5-1	TRBJ2-3	TRBD2	.	15	CASSPLRGAEDTQYF	TGCGCCAGCAGCCCCTTGCGGGGGGCGGAAGATACGCAGTATTTT
TRBV29-1	TRBJ2-5	TRBD1	.	12	CSVRTGQETQYF	TGCAGCGTTCGGACAGGGCAAGAGACCCAGTACTTC
TRBV28	TRBJ2-3	TRBD1	few	15	CASTAPQQGRNTQYF	TGTGCCAGCACCGCTCCCCAACAGGGGCGTAATACGCAGTATTTT
TRBV28	TRBJ1-5	.	few	12	CATGGSNQPQHF	TGTGCCACGGGGGGCAGCAATCAGCCCCAGCATTTT
TRBV10-2	TRBJ2-1	TRBD2	.	11	CASSSGDVRFF	TGCGCCAGCAGTAGCGGGGATGTTCGGTTCTTC
TRBV30	TRBJ1-1	.	few	13	CAWSWDTNTEAFF	TGTGCCTGGAGTTGGGACACGAACACTGAAGCTTTCTTT
TRBV28	TRBJ1-4	.	.	13	CASSLQGIGKLFF	TGTGCCAGCAGCCTACAGGGAATTGGGAAACTGTTTTTT
TRBV30	TRBJ2-7	.	few	16	CAWRPRRSRGYYEQYF	TGTGCCTGGAGGCCCCGCCGGTCTAGGGGTTACTACGAGCAGTACTTC
TRBV20-1	TRBJ1-2	.	few	12	CSASLIHYGYTF	TGCAGTGCTAGTCTGATCCACTATGGCTACACCTTC
TRBV11-2	TRBJ2-3	TRBD2	many	15	CASSFRGVGTDTQYF	TGTGCCAGCAGCTTCCGGGGGGTTGGCACAGATACGCAGTATTTT
TRBV28	TRBJ1-2	TRBD1	many	16	CASSYMGQGNLYGYTF	TGTGCCAGCAGTTACATGGGACAGGGGAATCTCTATGGCTACACCTTC
TRBV12-3/TRBV12-4	TRBJ1-3	.	many	14	CASSLRRLSGTIYF	TGTGCCAGCAGTCTCCGTCGTCTGTCGGGCACCATATATTTT
TRBV20-1	TRBJ1-4	TRBD1	.	16	CSAPGQGVTTNEKLFF	TGCAGTGCCCCAGGACAGGGAGTCACAACTAATGAAAAACTGTTTTTT
TRBV2	TRBJ2-7	TRBD1	many	16	CASSPRRDRTFHEQYF	TGTGCCAGCAGCCCAAGACGGGACAGGACGTTTCACGAGCAGTACTTC
TRBV28	TRBJ1-2	.	few	12	CASLERGMWYTF	TGTGCCAGCCTGGAGAGGGGGATGTGGTACACCTTC
TRBV5-1	TRBJ2-3	.	many	15	CASSLAGQLEDTQYF	TGCGCCAGCAGCTTGGCGGGCCAGTTAGAAGATACGCAGTATTTT
TRBV25-1	TRBJ2-1	TRBD2	.	15	CASSASGRASNEQFF	TGTGCCAGCAGCGCCAGCGGGAGGGCCAGTAATGAGCAGTTCTTC
TRBV28	TRBJ2-1	TRBD2	.	14	CAALGGSSYNEQFF	TGTGCCGCCCTAGGCGGGAGCTCCTACAATGAGCAGTTCTTC
TRBV13	TRBJ1-1	.	many	11	CASSFGQEAFF	TGTGCCAGCAGCTTCGGTCAAGAAGCTTTCTTT
TRBV28	TRBJ2-3	.	.	14	CASSPPQGTDTQYF	TGTGCCAGCAGTCCTCCACAGGGCACAGATACGCAGTATTTT
TRBV2	TRBJ2-3	.	many	15	CASILRETRGDTQYF	TGTGCCAGCATTCTGAGGGAGACCCGGGGCGATACGCAGTATTTT
TRBV6-2/TRBV6-3	TRBJ2-7	TRBD1	few	15	CASSYLGQASYEQYF	TGTGCCAGCAGTTACTTGGGACAGGCCAGCTACGAGCAGTACTTC
TRBV12-3/TRBV12-4	TRBJ2-3	.	few	12	CASSFVRDTQYF	TGTGCCAGCAGTTTTGTTCGGGATACGCAGTATTTT
TRBV4-1	TRBJ2-3	.	few	16	CASSQGLPHYTDTQYF	TGCGCCAGCAGCCAAGGACTCCCTCACTACACAGATACGCAGTATTTT
TRBV2	TRBJ1-1	TRBD1	.	15	CASSDGPGGRTEAFF	TGTGCCAGCAGTGACGGGCCAGGGGGGCGCACTGAAGCTTTCTTT
TRBV9	TRBJ2-3	TRBD2	few	16	CASSSGTSVITDTQYF	TGTGCCAGCAGCTCCGGGACTAGCGTAATCACAGATACGCAGTATTTT
TRBV5-1	TRBJ2-1	.	few	13	CASSQDNLNEQFF	TGCGCCAGCAGCCAGGACAACCTCAATGAGCAGTTCTTC
TRBV7-8	TRBJ2-7	.	.	14	CASSSRDIPYEQYF	TGTGCCAGCAGCTCACGGGACATTCCCTACGAGCAGTACTTC
TRBV15	TRBJ1-6	.	many	16	CATSRDPDRRNSPLHF	TGTGCCACCAGCAGAGATCCCGACAGAAGAAATTCACCCCTCCACTTT
TRBV20-1	TRBJ1-4	.	many	13	CSARGGKNEKLFF	TGCAGTGCTCGAGGAGGGAAGAATGAAAAACTGTTTTTT
TRBV27	TRBJ2-7	TRBD1	many	14	CASRAGQGPYEQYF	TGTGCCAGCAGGGCCGGACAGGGCCCCTACGAGCAGTACTTC
TRBV18	TRBJ2-5	.	many	13	CASSRGLEETQYF	TGTGCCAGCTCACGAGGGTTGGAGGAGACCCAGTACTTC
TRBV28	TRBJ2-1	.	.	12	CASSAKAKEQFF	TGTGCCAGCAGTGCTAAGGCCAAGGAGCAGTTCTTC
TRBV12-3/TRBV12-4	TRBJ2-1	TRBD2	few	18	CASSNSKLSGRTHHEQFF	TGTGCCAGCAGTAATTCGAAACTTAGCGGGAGGACCCACCATGAGCAGTTCTTC
TRBV27	TRBJ2-2	.	many	15	CASSFATRNTGELFF	TGTGCCAGCAGTTTTGCAACTAGGAACACCGGGGAGCTGTTTTTT
TRBV6-5	TRBJ2-1	TRBD1	.	15	CASARQGVARNEQFF	TGTGCCAGCGCCCGCCAGGGGGTAGCACGAAATGAGCAGTTCTTC
TRBV11-2	TRBJ2-3	.	.	15	CASTLGGSGGDTQYF	TGTGCCAGCACCCTTGGGGGGAGCGGTGGAGATACGCAGTATTTT
TRBV5-1	TRBJ2-3	.	many	14	CASSLGQITDTQYF	TGCGCCAGCAGCTTGGGACAGATCACAGATACGCAGTATTTT
TRBV28	TRBJ2-3	.	few	12	CASSNLGGTQYF	TGTGCCAGCAGTAACTTAGGGGGGACGCAGTATTTT